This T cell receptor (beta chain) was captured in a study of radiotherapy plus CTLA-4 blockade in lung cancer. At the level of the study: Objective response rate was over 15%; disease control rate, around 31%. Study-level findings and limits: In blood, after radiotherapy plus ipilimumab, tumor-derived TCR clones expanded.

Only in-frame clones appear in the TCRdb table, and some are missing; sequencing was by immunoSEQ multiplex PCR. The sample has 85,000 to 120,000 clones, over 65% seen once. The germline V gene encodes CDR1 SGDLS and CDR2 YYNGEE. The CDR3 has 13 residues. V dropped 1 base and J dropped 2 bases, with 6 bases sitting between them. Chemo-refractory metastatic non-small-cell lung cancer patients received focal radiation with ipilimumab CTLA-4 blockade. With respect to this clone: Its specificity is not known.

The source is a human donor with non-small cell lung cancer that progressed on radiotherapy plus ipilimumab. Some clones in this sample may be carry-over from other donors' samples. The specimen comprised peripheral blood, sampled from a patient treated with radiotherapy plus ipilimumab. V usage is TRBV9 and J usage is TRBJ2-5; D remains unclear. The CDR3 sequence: CASSVIPQETQYF. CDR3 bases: TGTGCCAGCAGCGTAATCCCTCAAGAGACCCAGTACTTC.